This TCR beta chain comes out of a study of blood T cell repertoires in COVID-19. Study at large: Spain, Italy and the United States supplied samples that represented acute and convalescent COVID-19. Sample material is recorded as cDNA or gDNA derived from T cells, B-cell-depleted T cells, or PBMCs.

In the original processing: Amplified reference gene primers provided the basis for estimating nucleated cell counts. Only in-frame clones appear in the TCRdb table, and some are missing; sequencing was by immunoSEQ multiplex PCR. V, J and clone size are taken as reported in that table, and D and trimming were inferred from the DNA itself. Among 250,000 to 300,000 clones listed, 80% to 85% were seen once. From germline, CDR1 is SGHTA and CDR2 FQGTGA. The V and J ends lost 4 bases and 4 bases respectively, with 10 bases between them. CDR3 length: 14 amino acids. The sequencing sample was made of peripheral blood. The TCR originated in a man between 60 and 70 years old with acute or convalescent COVID-19. The rearrangement links TRBV7-3 to TRBJ2-2, with D perhaps TRBD1 (5 bases). This CDR3 reads CASSSGLSTGELFF. In DNA form, the CDR3 reads TGTGCCAGCAGCTCAGGGTTGAGCACCGGGGAGCTGTTTTTT.